This TCR beta chain was recovered during a study of cytomegalovirus exposure and HLA in healthy donors. Primers for the PCR totalled 60 Vbeta and 13 Jbeta. Method: immunoSEQ multiplex PCR; TCRdb's copy keeps in-frame clones and lacks some. Of about 200,000 clones listed, under 85% were seen once; the top ten hold less than 2%. This CDR3 has 16 residues. Germline CDR1 and CDR2: LNHDA and SQIVND (reference sequence). V lost 5 bases to trimming and J lost 0 bases, with 13 bases between them. This chain joins TRBV19 and TRBJ1-4; weak D call: TRBD1 (5 bases). The specimen sequenced was PBMCs. The TCR sequence derives from a man aged 45-65 years in good health and CMV-seronegative. The DNA for the CDR3 is TGTGCCAGTAGTTTCGGACAAATTGCAACTAATGAAAAACTGTTTTTT. Its protein is CASSFGQIATNEKLFF.